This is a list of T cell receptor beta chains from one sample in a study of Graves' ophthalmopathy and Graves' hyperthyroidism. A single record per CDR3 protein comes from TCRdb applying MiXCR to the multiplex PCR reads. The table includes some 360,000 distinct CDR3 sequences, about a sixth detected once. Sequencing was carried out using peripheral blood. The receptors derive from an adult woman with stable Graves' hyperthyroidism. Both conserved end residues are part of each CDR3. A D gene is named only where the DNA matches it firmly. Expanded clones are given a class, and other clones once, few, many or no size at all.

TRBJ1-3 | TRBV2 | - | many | CASSENVNTIYF | TGTGCCAGCAGTGAAAACGTCAACACCATATATTTT
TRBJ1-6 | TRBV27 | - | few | CASSKGGGLDNSPLHF | TGTGCCAGCAGCAAAGGCGGGGGGCTTGATAATTCACCCCTCCACTTT
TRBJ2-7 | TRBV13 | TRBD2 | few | CASSLGRDTGGMNEQYF | TGTGCCAGCAGCTTAGGCCGGGATACGGGAGGTATGAACGAGCAGTACTTC
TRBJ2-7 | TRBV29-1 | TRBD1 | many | CSVVGQGRAGPYEQYF | TGCAGCGTCGTAGGACAGGGTCGGGCCGGACCCTACGAGCAGTACTTC
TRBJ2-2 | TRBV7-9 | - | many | CASSPDYTGELFF | TGTGCCAGCAGCCCGGATTACACCGGGGAGCTGTTTTTT
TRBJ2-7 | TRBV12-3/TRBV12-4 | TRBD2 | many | CASSPGTSGREGDREQYF | TGTGCCAGCAGCCCCGGGACTAGCGGGAGGGAGGGCGATCGGGAGCAGTACTTC
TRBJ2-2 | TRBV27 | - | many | CASSSRSIGTGELFF | TGTGCCAGCAGTTCACGATCGATCGGAACCGGGGAGCTGTTTTTT
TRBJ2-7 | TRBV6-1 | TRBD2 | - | CASSNVPGLAGGTRYF | TGTGCCAGCAGTAATGTCCCGGGACTAGCGGGGGGCACGCGGTACTTC
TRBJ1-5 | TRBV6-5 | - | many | CASSRQMDLGQPQHF | TGTGCCAGCAGTCGACAAATGGACCTAGGGCAGCCCCAGCATTTT
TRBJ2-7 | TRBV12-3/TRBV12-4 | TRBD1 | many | CASSSGQLDEYF | TGTGCCAGCAGCTCGGGACAGCTTGACGAGTACTTC
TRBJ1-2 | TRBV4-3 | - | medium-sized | CASSQDLRGVVYGYTF | TGCGCCAGCAGCCAAGATCTCAGAGGGGTGGTCTATGGCTACACCTTC
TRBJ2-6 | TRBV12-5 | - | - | CASGLGASGANVLTF | TGTGCTAGTGGTTTGGGCGCCTCTGGGGCCAACGTCCTGACTTTC
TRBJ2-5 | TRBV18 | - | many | CASSPGSEETQYF | TGTGCCAGCTCCCCAGGGTCGGAAGAGACCCAGTACTTC
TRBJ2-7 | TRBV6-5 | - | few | CASSYSLGRQRSYEQYF | TGTGCCAGCAGTTACTCGCTGGGGCGACAGCGCTCCTACGAGCAGTACTTC
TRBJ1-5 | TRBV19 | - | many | CASSMVRGSNQPQHF | TGTGCCAGTAGTATGGTTAGGGGAAGCAATCAGCCCCAGCATTTT
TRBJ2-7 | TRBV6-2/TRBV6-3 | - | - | CASTRYAGSPSYEQYF | TGTGCCAGCACTCGGTATGCGGGAAGCCCCTCCTACGAGCAGTACTTC
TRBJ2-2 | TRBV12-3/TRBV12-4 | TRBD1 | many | CASSGTGGTGELFF | TGTGCCAGCAGTGGGACAGGGGGCACCGGGGAGCTGTTTTTT
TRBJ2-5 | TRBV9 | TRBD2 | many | CASSVSSGRETQYF | TGTGCCAGCAGCGTGTCTAGCGGGAGGGAGACCCAGTACTTC
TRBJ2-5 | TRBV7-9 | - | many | CASSPVSETQYF | TGTGCCAGCAGCCCCGTATCCGAGACCCAGTACTTC
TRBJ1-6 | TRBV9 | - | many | CASSVGTPLGSPLHF | TGTGCCAGCAGCGTAGGGACACCACTGGGTTCACCCCTCCACTTT
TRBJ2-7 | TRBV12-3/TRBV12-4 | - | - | CASSLAPGPLGNEQYF | TGTGCCAGCAGTCTGGCCCCGGGTCCCCTTGGTAACGAGCAGTACTTC
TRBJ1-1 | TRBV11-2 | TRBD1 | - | CASSLALGTGEAFF | TGTGCCAGCAGCTTAGCTCTCGGGACAGGTGAAGCTTTCTTT
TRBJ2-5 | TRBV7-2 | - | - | CASSFLGEGVTQYF | TGTGCCAGCAGCTTCCTTGGGGAAGGGGTGACCCAGTACTTC
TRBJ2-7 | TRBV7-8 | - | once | CASSLVIRGDEQYF | TGTGCCAGCAGCTTAGTCATTAGGGGGGACGAGCAGTACTTC
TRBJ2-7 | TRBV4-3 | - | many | CASSLQPGSSYEQYF | TGCGCCAGCAGCCTCCAACCGGGATCATCCTACGAGCAGTACTTC
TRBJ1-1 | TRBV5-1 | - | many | CASMGGSASERNTEAFF | TGCGCCAGCATGGGGGGCTCCGCGAGCGAGAGGAACACTGAAGCTTTCTTT
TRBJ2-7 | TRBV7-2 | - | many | CASSLSLQKQYF | TGTGCCAGCAGCCTGTCGTTACAGAAGCAGTACTTC
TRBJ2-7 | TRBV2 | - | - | CASLPISGAVDEQYF | TGTGCCAGCCTCCCGATAAGCGGTGCGGTGGACGAGCAGTACTTC
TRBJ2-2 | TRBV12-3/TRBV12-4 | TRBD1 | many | CASRPGQGDTGELFF | TGTGCCAGCAGACCCGGACAGGGGGACACCGGGGAGCTGTTTTTT
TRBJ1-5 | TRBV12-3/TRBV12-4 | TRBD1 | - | CASSLSTGVHQPQHF | TGTGCCAGCAGTCTATCTACAGGGGTTCATCAGCCCCAGCATTTT
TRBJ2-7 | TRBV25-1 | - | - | CASSAPLNPGRDSYEQYF | TGTGCCAGCTCCGCTCCACTCAACCCGGGACGGGACTCCTACGAGCAGTACTTC
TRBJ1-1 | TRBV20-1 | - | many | CSARGVGSLNTEAFF | TGCAGTGCTAGAGGTGTGGGCTCCTTGAACACTGAAGCTTTCTTT
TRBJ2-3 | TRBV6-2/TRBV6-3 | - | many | CASSPSAEPHTDTQYF | TGTGCCAGCAGTCCCTCGGCGGAACCGCACACAGATACGCAGTATTTT
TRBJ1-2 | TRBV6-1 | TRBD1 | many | CASSEETGSYGYTF | TGTGCCAGCAGTGAAGAGACAGGGAGCTATGGCTACACCTTC
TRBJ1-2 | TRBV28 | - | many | CASSLVGLGYTF | TGTGCCAGCAGTTTAGTAGGGCTTGGCTACACCTTC
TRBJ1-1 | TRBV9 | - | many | CASSVQDGTEAFF | TGTGCCAGCAGCGTCCAAGACGGCACTGAAGCTTTCTTT
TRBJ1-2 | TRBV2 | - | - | CASSQFSGGYGYTF | TGTGCCAGCAGTCAATTCTCTGGGGGCTATGGCTACACCTTC
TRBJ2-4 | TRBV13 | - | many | CASSPEGSGAKNIQYF | TGTGCCAGCAGCCCCGAGGGGTCGGGGGCCAAAAACATTCAGTACTTC
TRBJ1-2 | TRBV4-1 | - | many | CASSPGAYLAGGYTF | TGCGCCAGCAGTCCCGGGGCGTATCTGGCGGGGGGCTACACCTTC
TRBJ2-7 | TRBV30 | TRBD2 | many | CAWSPGTSGSYEQYF | TGTGCCTGGAGTCCCGGGACTAGCGGTTCCTACGAGCAGTACTTC
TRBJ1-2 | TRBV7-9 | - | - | CASSPEDIYGYTF | TGTGCCAGCAGCCCCGAGGACATTTATGGCTACACCTTC
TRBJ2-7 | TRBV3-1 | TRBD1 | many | CASSHLSRDREYEQYF | TGTGCCAGCAGCCATCTTTCCCGGGACAGGGAGTACGAGCAGTACTTC
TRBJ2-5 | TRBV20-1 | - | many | CSAKAVGLETQYF | TGCAGTGCCAAAGCCGTAGGGTTGGAGACCCAGTACTTC
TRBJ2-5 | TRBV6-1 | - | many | CASGQNEETQYF | TGTGCCAGCGGACAGAATGAAGAGACCCAGTACTTC
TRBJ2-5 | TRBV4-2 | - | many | CASSQGSDAQETQYF | TGTGCCAGCAGCCAAGGCAGTGACGCCCAAGAGACCCAGTACTTC
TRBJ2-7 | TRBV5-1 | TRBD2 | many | CASSPALAGASYEQYF | TGCGCCAGCAGCCCGGCACTAGCGGGGGCCTCCTACGAGCAGTACTTC
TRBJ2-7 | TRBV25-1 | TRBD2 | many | CASSVTAGGAYEQYF | TGTGCCAGCAGTGTCACAGCGGGGGGGGCCTACGAGCAGTACTTC
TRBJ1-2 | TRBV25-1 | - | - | CASSEYPLQGGYTF | TGTGCCAGCAGTGAATACCCCCTTCAGGGGGGCTACACCTTC
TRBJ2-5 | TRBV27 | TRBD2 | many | CASSLRSRLAGEETQYF | TGTGCCAGCAGTTTAAGATCAAGGCTAGCGGGGGAAGAGACCCAGTACTTC
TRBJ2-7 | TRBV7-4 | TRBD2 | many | CASSLGLTSVYF | TGTGCCAGCAGCTTAGGGTTGACTAGCGTGTACTTC
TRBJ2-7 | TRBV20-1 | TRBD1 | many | CSATDRVGYEQYF | TGCAGTGCTACAGACAGGGTGGGGTACGAGCAGTACTTC
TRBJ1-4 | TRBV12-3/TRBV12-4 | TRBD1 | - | CASSETSGDRGNEKLFF | TGTGCCAGCAGTGAAACGAGTGGGGACAGGGGTAATGAAAAACTGTTTTTT
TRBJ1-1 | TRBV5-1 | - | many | CASRGGIHTEAFF | TGCGCCAGCAGGGGCGGCATCCACACTGAAGCTTTCTTT
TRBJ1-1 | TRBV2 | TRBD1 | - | CASSLRGLWNTEAFF | TGTGCCAGCAGTTTAAGGGGGCTATGGAACACTGAAGCTTTCTTT
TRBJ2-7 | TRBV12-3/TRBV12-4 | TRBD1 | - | CASSHTGTGGVEQYF | TGTGCCAGCAGTCATACCGGGACAGGGGGCGTCGAGCAGTACTTC